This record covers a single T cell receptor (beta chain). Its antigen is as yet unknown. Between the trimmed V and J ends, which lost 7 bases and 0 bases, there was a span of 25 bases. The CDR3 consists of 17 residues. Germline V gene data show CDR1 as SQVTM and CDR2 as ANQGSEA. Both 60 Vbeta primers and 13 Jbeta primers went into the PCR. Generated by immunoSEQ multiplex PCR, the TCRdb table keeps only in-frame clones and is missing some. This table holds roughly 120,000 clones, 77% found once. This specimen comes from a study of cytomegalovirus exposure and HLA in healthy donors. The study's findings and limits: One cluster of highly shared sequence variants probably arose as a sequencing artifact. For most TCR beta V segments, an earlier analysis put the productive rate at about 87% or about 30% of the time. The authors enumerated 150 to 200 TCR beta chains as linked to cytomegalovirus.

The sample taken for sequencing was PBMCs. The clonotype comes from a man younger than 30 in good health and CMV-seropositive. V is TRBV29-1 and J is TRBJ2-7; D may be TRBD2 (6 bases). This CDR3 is CSASGTSSDLLSYEQYF. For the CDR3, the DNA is TGCAGCGCCTCCGGAACTAGCAGCGACCTTCTCTCCTACGAGCAGTACTTC.